This is a list of T cell receptor beta chains from one sample in a study of CD8+ T cells in alopecia areata. TCRdb keeps only in-frame clones here, not all; method: immunoSEQ multiplex PCR. This sample has 110,000 or so clones, with less than 75% found just once. This sample comprised CD8+ T cells sorted from blood, obtained at week 4, from a patient treated with tofacitinib. Every receptor here comes from a human donor with alopecia areata. The CDR3 runs from the conserved cysteine through the conserved F or W. The D gene is left open where the match is weak. Some rows have no size entry. The others give once, few or many, or a class for an expanded clone.

CDR3 protein,J gene,V gene,D gene,clone size
CSVKDGRVYEQYF,TRBJ2-7,TRBV29-1,.,few
CASSLGAVYGYTF,TRBJ1-2,TRBV27,.,.
CASSLAQGGYEQYF,TRBJ2-7,TRBV27,.,.
CASGDQGMGEQYF,TRBJ2-7,TRBV7-6,.,once
CAWSGDGRSAQHF,TRBJ1-5,TRBV30,.,.
CAWDPVGRSSEAFF,TRBJ1-1,TRBV30,.,few
CASSYGTGSHVLTF,TRBJ2-6,TRBV5-6,TRBD1,.
CASSQGGGPQETQYF,TRBJ2-5,TRBV4-3,.,.
CASSLITGGYEQYF,TRBJ2-7,TRBV7-2,TRBD1,.
CSGATNYGYTF,TRBJ1-2,TRBV29-1,.,few
CASSSDSFLEAFF,TRBJ1-1,TRBV6-5,.,.
CSASGGYEQYF,TRBJ2-7,TRBV20-1,.,.
CASSWTSGDYGYTF,TRBJ1-2,TRBV5-1,.,.
CASSQDTGSSYNEQFF,TRBJ2-1,TRBV19,.,.
CAWSAISGGDTQYF,TRBJ2-3,TRBV30,.,.
CASSDQGYNEQFF,TRBJ2-1,TRBV2,.,.
CASSLGDQGFF,TRBJ2-1,TRBV5-1,.,.
CAWSRDRADFF,TRBJ1-1,TRBV30,TRBD1,few
CAWVHGGYGYTF,TRBJ1-2,TRBV30,.,.
CASSGTDSFTNYGYTF,TRBJ1-2,TRBV25-1,.,.
CASTAFGSSNQPQHF,TRBJ1-5,TRBV6-1,.,.
CASSHPVEVADTQYF,TRBJ2-3,TRBV4-1,.,.
CAIRDRGLSTYEQYF,TRBJ2-7,TRBV10-3,TRBD1,.
CASSLEANTGELFF,TRBJ2-2,TRBV7-6,.,.
CASSVGGGDYGYTF,TRBJ1-2,TRBV9,.,.
CASSDTDESNQPQHF,TRBJ1-5,TRBV7-9,.,.
CSVEPPSWVETQYF,TRBJ2-5,TRBV29-1,.,.
CASSQAGGYEQYF,TRBJ2-7,TRBV14,TRBD2,.
CASSYSPDRPYEQYF,TRBJ2-7,TRBV6-5,.,few
CASSPGWGLDYEQYF,TRBJ2-7,TRBV27,.,.
CASSDGQIPRTQYF,TRBJ2-3,TRBV6-5,.,few
CASSLGGAQSEQYF,TRBJ2-7,TRBV7-6,.,.
CSVLSPDRYEQYF,TRBJ2-7,TRBV29-1,.,.
CASSLRPQDPGYEQYF,TRBJ2-7,TRBV27,.,.
CASRGRGAGELFF,TRBJ2-2,TRBV27,.,.
CASRRGTWWGSGNTIYF,TRBJ1-3,TRBV5-1,.,.
CASSLRGANNEQFF,TRBJ2-1,TRBV5-1,.,.
CSVEEAQTRETQYF,TRBJ2-5,TRBV29-1,.,.
CSVEYGLTGELFF,TRBJ2-2,TRBV29-1,.,.
CASSTSGELRNEQFF,TRBJ2-1,TRBV9,TRBD2,.
CASSQHELETQYF,TRBJ2-5,TRBV14,.,.
CASSSQVSYEQYF,TRBJ2-7,TRBV4-1,.,.
CAISSSTGEAFF,TRBJ1-1,TRBV30,.,.
CASSLASGGDEQFF,TRBJ2-1,TRBV7-8,.,.
CASSVASYNEQFF,TRBJ2-1,TRBV9,.,.
CSVEDPVDSFYNEQFF,TRBJ2-1,TRBV29-1,.,few
CASSLLQGAITGELFF,TRBJ2-2,TRBV7-8,TRBD1,few
CSVEHPNEQFF,TRBJ2-1,TRBV29-1,.,few
CSVAGTVTNTEAFF,TRBJ1-1,TRBV29-1,TRBD1,few
CASRAGLGYTF,TRBJ1-2,TRBV19,.,few
CATSSTYNEQFF,TRBJ2-1,TRBV15,.,.
CASSSPGPVYGYTF,TRBJ1-2,TRBV7-9,.,.